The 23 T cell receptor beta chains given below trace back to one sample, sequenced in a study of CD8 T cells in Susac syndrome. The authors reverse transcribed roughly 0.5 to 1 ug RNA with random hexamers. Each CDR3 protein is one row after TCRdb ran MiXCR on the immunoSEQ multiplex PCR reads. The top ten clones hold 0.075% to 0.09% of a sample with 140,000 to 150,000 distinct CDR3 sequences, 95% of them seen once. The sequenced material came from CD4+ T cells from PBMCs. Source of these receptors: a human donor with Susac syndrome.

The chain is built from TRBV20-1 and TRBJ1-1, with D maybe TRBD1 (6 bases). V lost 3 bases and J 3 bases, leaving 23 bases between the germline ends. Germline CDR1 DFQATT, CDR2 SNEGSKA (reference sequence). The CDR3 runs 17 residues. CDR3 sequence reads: CSARILGRGARDTEAFF. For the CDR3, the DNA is TGCAGTGCTAGGATTCTAGGCAGGGGCGCCCGGGACACTGAAGCTTTCTTT.

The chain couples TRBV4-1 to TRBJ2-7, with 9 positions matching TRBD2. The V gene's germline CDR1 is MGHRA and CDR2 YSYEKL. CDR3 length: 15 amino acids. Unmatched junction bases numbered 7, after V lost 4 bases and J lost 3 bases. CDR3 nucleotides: TGCGCCAGCAGCCCCGTAAGCGGGGGGCGCTACGAGCAGTACTTC. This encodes CASSPVSGGRYEQYF.

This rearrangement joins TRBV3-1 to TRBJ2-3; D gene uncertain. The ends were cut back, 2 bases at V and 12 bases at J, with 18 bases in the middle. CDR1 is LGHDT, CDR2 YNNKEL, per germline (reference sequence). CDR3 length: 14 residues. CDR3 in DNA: TGTGCCAGCAGCCAACGGTTGGGGATAAATGTCCAGTATTTT. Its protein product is CASSQRLGINVQYF.

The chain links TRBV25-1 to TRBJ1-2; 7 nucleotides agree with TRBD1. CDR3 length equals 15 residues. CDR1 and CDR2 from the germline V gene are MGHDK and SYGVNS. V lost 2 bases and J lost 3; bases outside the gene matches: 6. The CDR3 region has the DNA TGTGCCAGCAGTGAAATGGGGACAGACTACTATGGCTACACCTTC. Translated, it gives CASSEMGTDYYGYTF.

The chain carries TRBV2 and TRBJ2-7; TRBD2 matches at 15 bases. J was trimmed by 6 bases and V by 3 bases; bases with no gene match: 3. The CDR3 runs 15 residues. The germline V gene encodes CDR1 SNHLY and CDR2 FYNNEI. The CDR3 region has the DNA TGTGCCAGCAGTGAGGGACTAGCGGGGGGCCTCGAGCAGTACTTC. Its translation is CASSEGLAGGLEQYF.

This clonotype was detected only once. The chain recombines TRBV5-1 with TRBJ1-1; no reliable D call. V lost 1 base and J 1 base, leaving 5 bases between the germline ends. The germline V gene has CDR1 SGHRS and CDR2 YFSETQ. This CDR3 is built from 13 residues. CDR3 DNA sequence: TGCGCCAGCAGCTTGCGAACGAACACTGAAGCTTTCTTT. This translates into CASSLRTNTEAFF.

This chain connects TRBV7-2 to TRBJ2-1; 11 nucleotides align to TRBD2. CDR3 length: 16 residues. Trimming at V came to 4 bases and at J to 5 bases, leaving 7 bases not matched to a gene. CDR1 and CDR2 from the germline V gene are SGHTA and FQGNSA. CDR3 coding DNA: TGTGCCAGCAGCTCCCCGGGACTAGCGGTCCACAATGAGCAGTTCTTC. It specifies CASSSPGLAVHNEQFF.

CDR3 coding DNA: TGCGCCAGCAAGGTAGGCGACGAGCAGTACTTC. Translating it yields CASKVGDEQYF. The chain links TRBV5-1 to TRBJ2-7; the D is unclear. The V and J ends lost 6 bases and 5 bases respectively, with 9 bases between them. The CDR3 runs 11 residues. CDR1 is SGHRS, CDR2 YFSETQ, per germline. The full variable domain, in which reference TRBV5-1 and TRBJ2-7 provide the parts outside the CDR3, is KAGVTQTPRYLIKTRGQQVTLSCSPISGHRSVSWYQQTPGQGLQFLFEYFSETQRNKGNFPGRFSGRQFSNSRSEMNVSTLELGDSALYLCASKVGDEQYFGPGTRLTVT.

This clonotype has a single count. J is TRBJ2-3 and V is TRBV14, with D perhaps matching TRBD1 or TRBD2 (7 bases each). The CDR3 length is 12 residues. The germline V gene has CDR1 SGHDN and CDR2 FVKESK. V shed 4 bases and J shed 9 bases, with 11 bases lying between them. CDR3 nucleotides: TGTGCCAGCAGCCCAGGGGGGGCCACGCAGTATTTT. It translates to CASSPGGATQYF.

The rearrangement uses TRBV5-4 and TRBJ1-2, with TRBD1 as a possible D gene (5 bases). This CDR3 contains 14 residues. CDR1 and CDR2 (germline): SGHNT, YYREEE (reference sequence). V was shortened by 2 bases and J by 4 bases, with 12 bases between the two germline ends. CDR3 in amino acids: CASSFTTGPYGYTF. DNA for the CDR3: TGTGCCAGCAGCTTTACTACAGGACCCTATGGCTACACCTTC. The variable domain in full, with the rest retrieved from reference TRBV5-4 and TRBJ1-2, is ETGVTQSPTHLIKTRGQQVTLRCSSQSGHNTVSWYQQALGQGPQFIFQYYREEENGRGNFPPRFSGLQFPNYSSELNVNALELDDSALYLCASSFTTGPYGYTFGSGTRLTVV.

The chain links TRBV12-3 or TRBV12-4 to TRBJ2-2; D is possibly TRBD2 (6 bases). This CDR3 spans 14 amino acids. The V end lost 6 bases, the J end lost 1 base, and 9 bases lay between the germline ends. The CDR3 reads CASRRGWNTGELFF. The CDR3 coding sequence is TGTGCCAGCAGACGGGGGTGGAACACCGGGGAGCTGTTTTTT.

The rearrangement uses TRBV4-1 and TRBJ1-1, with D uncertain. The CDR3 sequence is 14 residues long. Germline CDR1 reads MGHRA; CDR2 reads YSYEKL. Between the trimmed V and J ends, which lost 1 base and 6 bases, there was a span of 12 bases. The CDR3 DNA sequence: TGCGCCAGCAGCCAAGCGGTAGCATCGCCTGAAGCTTTCTTT. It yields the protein CASSQAVASPEAFF.

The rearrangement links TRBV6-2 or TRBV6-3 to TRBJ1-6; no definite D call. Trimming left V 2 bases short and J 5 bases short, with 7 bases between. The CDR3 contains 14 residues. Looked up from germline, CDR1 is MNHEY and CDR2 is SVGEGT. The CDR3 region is CASSYGANNSPLHF. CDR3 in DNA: TGTGCCAGCAGTTACGGCGCTAATAATTCACCCCTCCACTTT.

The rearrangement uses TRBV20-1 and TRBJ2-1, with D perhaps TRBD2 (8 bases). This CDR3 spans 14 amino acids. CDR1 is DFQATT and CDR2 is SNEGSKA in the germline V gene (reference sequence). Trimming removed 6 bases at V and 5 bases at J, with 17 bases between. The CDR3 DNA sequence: TGCAGTGCCAGGGGGACTAGAGGAAACAATGAGCAGTTCTTC. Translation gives CSARGTRGNNEQFF.

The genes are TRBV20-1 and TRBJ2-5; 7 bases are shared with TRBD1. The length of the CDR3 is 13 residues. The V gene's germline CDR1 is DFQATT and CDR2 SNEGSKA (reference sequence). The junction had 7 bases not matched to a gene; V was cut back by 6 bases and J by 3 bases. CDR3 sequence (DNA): TGCAGTGCCTTTGGACAGGCCGAAGAGACCCAGTACTTC. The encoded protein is CSAFGQAEETQYF.

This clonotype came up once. CDR3 nucleotides: TGTGCCAGCAGCGCGTTAAGGACTAGCGGGAGAGTGGATGAGCAGTTCTTC. Translation gives CASSALRTSGRVDEQFF. The chain employs TRBV9 and TRBJ2-1; 13 nucleotides align to TRBD2. Germline trimming cut 3 bases from V and 8 bases from J; bases unmatched to any gene: 11. This CDR3 contains 17 residues. Germline V CDR1 and CDR2: SGDLS, YYNGEE.

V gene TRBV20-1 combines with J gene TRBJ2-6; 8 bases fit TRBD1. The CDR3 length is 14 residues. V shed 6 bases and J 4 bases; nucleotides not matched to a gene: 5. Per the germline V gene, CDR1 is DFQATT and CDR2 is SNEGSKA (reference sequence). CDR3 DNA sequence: TGCAGTGCCCTGACAGGGGCCGGGGCCAACGTCCTGACTTTC. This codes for CSALTGAGANVLTF.

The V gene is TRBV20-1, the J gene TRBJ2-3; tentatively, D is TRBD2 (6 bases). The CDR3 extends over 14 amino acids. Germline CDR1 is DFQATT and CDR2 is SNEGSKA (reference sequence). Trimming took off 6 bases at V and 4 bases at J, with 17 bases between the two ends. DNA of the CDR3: TGCAGTGCGCTCCGGGACTCGGGAGCAGATACGCAGTATTTT. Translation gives CSALRDSGADTQYF.

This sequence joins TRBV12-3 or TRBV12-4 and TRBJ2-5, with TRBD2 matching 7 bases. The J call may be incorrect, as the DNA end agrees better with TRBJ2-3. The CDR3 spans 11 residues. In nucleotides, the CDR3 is TGTGCCAGCAGTTTGGGGGGGACGCAGTATTTT. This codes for CASSLGGTQYF.

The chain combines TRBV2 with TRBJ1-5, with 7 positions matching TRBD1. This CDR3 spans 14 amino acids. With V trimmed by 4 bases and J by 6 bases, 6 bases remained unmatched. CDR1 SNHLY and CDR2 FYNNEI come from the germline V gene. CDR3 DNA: TGTGCCAGCAGTGTAGACAGGGTGGGTCAGCCCCAGCATTTT. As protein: CASSVDRVGQPQHF.

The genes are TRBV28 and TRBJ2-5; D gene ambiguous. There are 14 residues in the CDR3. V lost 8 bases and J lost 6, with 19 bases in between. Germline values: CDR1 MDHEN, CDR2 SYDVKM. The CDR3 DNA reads TGTGCCAGCTACCCTTCAGTGGATGGCAAGACCCAGTACTTC. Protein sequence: CASYPSVDGKTQYF.

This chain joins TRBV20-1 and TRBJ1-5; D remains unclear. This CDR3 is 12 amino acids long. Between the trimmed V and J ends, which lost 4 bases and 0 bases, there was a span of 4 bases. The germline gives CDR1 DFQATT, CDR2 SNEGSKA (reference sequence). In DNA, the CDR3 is TGCAGTGCTAAGCTTAGCAATCAGCCCCAGCATTTT. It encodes CSAKLSNQPQHF.

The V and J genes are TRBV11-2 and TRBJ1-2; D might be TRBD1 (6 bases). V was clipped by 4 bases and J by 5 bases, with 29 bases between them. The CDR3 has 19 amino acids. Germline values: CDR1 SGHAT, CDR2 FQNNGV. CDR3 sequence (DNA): TGTGCCAGCAGCTCCCTAAGGACCCCGAAGGGGGGTAACTATTATGGCTACACCTTC. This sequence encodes CASSSLRTPKGGNYYGYTF.